This entry is about one T cell receptor (beta chain). Original data processing: Reference gene primer amplification gave estimated nucleated cell counts. Sequencing was performed with immunoSEQ multiplex PCR; in TCRdb, only in-frame clones are kept and a portion is missing. V and J calls and clone size are as listed in that table; D and trimming were resolved from the DNA. This table has around 150,000 clones, about nine tenths appearing once. Germline V CDR1 and CDR2: GTSNPN, SVGIG (reference sequence). After removal of 1 base from V and 8 bases from J, the junction contained 8 bases not matched to a gene. This CDR3 comprises 15 residues. The data stem from a study of blood T cell repertoires in COVID-19.

The sequence was collected from a woman aged 55-75 years with active or convalescent COVID-19. Sequenced: peripheral blood. V usage is TRBV30 and J usage is TRBJ1-2; 12 positions match TRBD1. The CDR3 DNA reads as TGTGCCTGGAGTGCCGGGACAGGGGGCTTAGGGGGCTACACCTTC. Translated: CAWSAGTGGLGGYTF.